This passage covers 10 T cell receptor beta chains from one sample sequenced in a study of T cell responses to AZD1222 COVID-19 vaccine. The protocol was immunoSEQ multiplex PCR, while the TCRdb copy is restricted to in-frame clones and leaves out a portion. This table has 85,000 to 120,000 clones, about nine tenths appearing once. The sample was peripheral blood, taken 28 days after the second AZD1222 dose. The receptor set was obtained from an adult who received the AZD1222 COVID-19 vaccine.

The V gene is TRBV15, the J gene TRBJ1-5; TRBD1 matches 7 bases. This CDR3 has 15 residues. V lost 3 bases to trimming and J lost 1 base; unmatched junction nucleotides: 3. In germline, CDR1 is LNHNV, CDR2 YYDKDF (reference sequence). The CDR3 reads CATSSQTGSNQPQHF. Here the CDR3 DNA reads TGTGCCACCAGCAGCCAGACAGGGAGCAATCAGCCCCAGCATTTT.

The chain links TRBV3-1 (or the pseudogene TRBV3-2) to TRBJ2-7; D may be TRBD2 (6 bases). The V end was cut by 4 bases, the J end by 4 bases, with 14 bases between. Germline CDR1 LGHDT, CDR2 YNNKEL (reference sequence). The CDR3 totals 14 residues. The CDR3 bases are TGTGCCAGCAGCCCGAGGACTAATCCATACGAGCAGTACTTC. Its protein product is CASSPRTNPYEQYF.

The chain has TRBV11-2 and TRBJ1-6; 9 bases fit TRBD1. This CDR3 has 17 residues. The V gene's germline CDR1 is SGHAT and CDR2 FQNNGV. With V trimmed by 1 base and J by 3 bases, 4 bases remained unmatched. CDR3 in amino acids: CASSLGTGAIYNSPLHF. DNA for the CDR3: TGTGCCAGCAGCTTAGGGACAGGGGCTATCTATAATTCACCCCTCCACTTT.

The chain employs TRBV11-3 and TRBJ2-1, with D perhaps TRBD1 (5 bases). CDR1 is SGHNT and CDR2 is YENEEA in the germline V gene. Trimming took 2 bases from V and 9 from J, leaving 11 bases between them. The CDR3 contains 13 residues. CDR3 in DNA: TGTGCCAGCAGCTTAAGCAGGGTCGGTGAGCAGTTCTTC. It codes for CASSLSRVGEQFF. The whole variable domain, remainder taken from reference TRBV11-3 and TRBJ2-1, is EAGVVQSPRYKIIEKKQPVAFWCNPISGHNTLYWYLQNLGQGPELLIRYENEEAVDDSQLPKDRFSAERLKGVDSTLKIQPAELGDSAVYLCASSLSRVGEQFFGPGTRLTVL.

The V call is TRBV6-5, the J call TRBJ2-1; 10 nucleotides agree with TRBD2. Germline V gene sequence: CDR1 MNHEY, CDR2 SVGAGI. This CDR3 region has 14 residues. V was pared by 7 bases and J by 3 bases, with 3 bases of the junction left unmatched. The CDR3, as DNA: TGTGCCAGCAATAAGCGGGGGGGCTACAATGAGCAGTTCTTC. Its protein product is CASNKRGGYNEQFF.

DNA for the CDR3: TGTGCCAGCAGCTTAGTCCGGAACAATCAGCCCCAGCATTTT. Translation gives CASSLVRNNQPQHF. V usage is TRBV7-8 and J usage is TRBJ1-5; D is unclear. The CDR3 length is 14 residues. Germline-derived CDR1 and CDR2 are SGHVS and FQNEAQ. Deletions cut 1 base from V and 3 bases from J, with 7 bases between. The full variable domain, completed using reference TRBV7-8 and TRBJ1-5, is GAGVSQSPRYKVAKRGQDVALRCDPISGHVSLFWYQQALGQGPEFLTYFQNEAQLDKSGLPSDRFFAERPEGSVSTLKIQRTQQEDSAVYLCASSLVRNNQPQHFGDGTRLSIL.

This clone was counted a few times. The chain has TRBV6-1 and TRBJ1-1; 12 positions match TRBD1. CDR3 length equals 17 residues. Germline V gene sequence: CDR1 MNHNS, CDR2 SASEGT. V dropped 3 bases and J dropped 3; count of bases not matched to a gene: 8. CDR3 DNA sequence: TGTGCCAGCAGTGATTGGCCGGGACAGGGGGCGGACACTGAAGCTTTCTTT. Translated: CASSDWPGQGADTEAFF.

This clone has just one count. The CDR3 spells CSVVQALGAQGLNTEAFF. CDR3 sequence (DNA): TGCAGCGTTGTACAGGCCTTGGGGGCCCAGGGGTTGAACACTGAAGCTTTCTTT. The chain has TRBV29-1 and TRBJ1-1; D possibly corresponds to TRBD1 (6 bases). Trimming took off 4 bases at V and 0 bases at J, with 24 bases between the two ends. The CDR3 has 18 amino acids. The germline CDR1 and CDR2 sequences are SQVTM and ANQGSEA.

The chain employs TRBV4-2 and TRBJ2-7; 9 nucleotides match TRBD1. Germline values: CDR1 LGHNA, CDR2 YNFKEQ. The V segment lost 0 bases and the J segment 2 bases; nucleotides outside the gene matches: 5. The CDR3 has 16 amino acids. The CDR3 reads CASSQEGTGLTYEQYF. CDR3 DNA: TGTGCCAGCAGCCAAGAAGGGACAGGGCTCACCTACGAGCAGTACTTC.

The chain carries TRBV11-2 and TRBJ2-5, with 7 bases matching TRBD2. Germline trimming cut 4 bases from V and 2 bases from J; bases unmatched to any gene: 1. Germline assignment: CDR1 SGHAT and CDR2 FQNNGV. The CDR3 totals 13 residues. The CDR3 DNA is TGTGCCAGCAGCTGGGGACTACAAGAGACCCAGTACTTC. Protein product: CASSWGLQETQYF.